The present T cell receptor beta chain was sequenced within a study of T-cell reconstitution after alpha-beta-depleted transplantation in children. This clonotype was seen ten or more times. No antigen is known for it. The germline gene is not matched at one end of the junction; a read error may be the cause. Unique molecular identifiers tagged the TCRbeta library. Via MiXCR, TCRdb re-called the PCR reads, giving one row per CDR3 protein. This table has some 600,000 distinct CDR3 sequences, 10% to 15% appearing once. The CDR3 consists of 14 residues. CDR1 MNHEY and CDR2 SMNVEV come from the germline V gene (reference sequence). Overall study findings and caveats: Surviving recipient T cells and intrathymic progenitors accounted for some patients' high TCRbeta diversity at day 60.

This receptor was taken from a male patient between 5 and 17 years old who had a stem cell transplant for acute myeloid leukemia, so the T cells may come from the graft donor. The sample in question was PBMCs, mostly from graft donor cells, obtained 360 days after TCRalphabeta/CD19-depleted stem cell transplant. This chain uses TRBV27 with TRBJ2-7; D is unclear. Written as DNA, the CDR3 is TGTGCCAGTAGTTTTACCAGAGACTCCTACGAGCAGTACTTC. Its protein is CASSFTRDSYEQYF.